This T cell receptor beta chain comes out of a study of cytotoxic CD8 clonotypes in ibrutinib-treated CLL. General study results and limits: Baseline clonality, above age-matched healthy donor levels, tracked circulating CD8+ T-cell counts.

This clone occurred a few times. Its target is not known. Frozen PBMC stocks contributed around 1.8 micrograms of genomic DNA to the TCR beta libraries. Sequenced by immunoSEQ multiplex PCR; TCRdb stores in-frame clones only, minus some. The table includes roughly 220,000 clones, more than 75% detected once. The CDR3 extends over 14 amino acids. Trimming removed 8 bases from V and 2 bases from J; junction bases left unmatched: 6. CDR1 and CDR2 (germline): LNHDA, SQIVND (reference sequence). The sample here was PBMCs, taken after 12 months of ibrutinib treatment. The sequence came from a human donor with chronic lymphocytic leukemia. The V gene is TRBV19, the J gene TRBJ2-7; 10 nucleotides align to TRBD2. CDR3 nucleotide sequence: TGTGCCAGTGGGGCTAGCGGGGGTGCCTACGAGCAGTACTTC. Residues: CASGASGGAYEQYF.